This entry lists 23 T cell receptor beta chains sequenced from one sample in a study of T cell repertoires in cytomegalovirus infection. TCRdb re-derived calls from the reads in MiXCR, one entry per CDR3 protein. The data contain around 570,000 distinct CDR3 sequences, 40% of them singletons. The antigens these receptors bind are not known. The sample was cultured PBMCs, taken from culture after CMV antigen stimulation. The source is a human donor in good health (CMV status not recorded). Some clones in this sample may be carry-over from other donors' samples.

This chain connects TRBV7-2 to TRBJ1-1; TRBD1 matches 8 bases. Germline V CDR1 and CDR2: SGHTA, FQGNSA. There are 15 residues in the CDR3. Trimming cost V 1 base and J 5 bases; bases outside gene matches: 6. The CDR3 coding sequence is TGTGCCAGCAGCTTAGAGGTGACAGGGGTGACTGAAGCTTTCTTT. Its translation: CASSLEVTGVTEAFF.

The table lists this clonotype with a few counts. The rearrangement joins TRBV28 to TRBJ2-3; a weak D match, TRBD2 (6 bases). This CDR3 region has 14 residues. Germline CDR1 is MDHEN and CDR2 is SYDVKM. With 7 bases removed from V and 6 bases from J, the gap between germline ends came to 17 bases. The CDR3 sequence is CASIAGTPLDTQYF. As DNA, the CDR3 is TGTGCCAGCATCGCCGGGACTCCCCTTGATACGCAGTATTTT. Looking up the rest from reference TRBV28 and TRBJ2-3 gives the full variable domain: DVKVTQSSRYLVKRTGEKVFLECVQDMDHENMFWYRQDPGLGLRLIYFSYDVKMKEKGDIPEGYSVSREKKERFSLILESASTNQTSMYLCASIAGTPLDTQYFGPGTRLTVL.

V usage is TRBV6-2 or TRBV6-3 and J usage is TRBJ2-2; a weak D match, TRBD1 (6 bases). The CDR3 is 15 amino acids. Germline loops: CDR1 MNHEY, CDR2 SVGEGT. Trimming took off 7 bases at V and 1 base at J, with 13 bases between the two ends. DNA of the CDR3: TGTGCCAGCATCAGCCGGGACAAGAACACCGGGGAGCTGTTTTTT. Protein product: CASISRDKNTGELFF.

The table lists this clonotype with a few counts. V gene TRBV6-2 or TRBV6-3 combines with J gene TRBJ2-7, with 8 nucleotides matching TRBD2. The CDR3 extends over 16 amino acids. The V and J ends lost 7 bases and 2 bases, in that order; junction bases with no gene match: 13. Germline CDR1 MNHEY, CDR2 SVGEGT. The CDR3 DNA reads as TGTGCCAGCATTCGCAGCGGGGGAATTGGCCCCTACGAGCAGTACTTC. It encodes CASIRSGGIGPYEQYF.

This clonotype appeared a few times. The V gene is TRBV29-1, the J gene TRBJ2-3; 10 nucleotides agree with TRBD2. The germline V gene has CDR1 SQVTM and CDR2 ANQGSEA. The CDR3 runs 14 residues. Germline trimming cut 5 bases from V and 4 bases from J; bases unmatched to any gene: 6. This CDR3 reads CSVRASGGSDTQYF. The CDR3 nucleotides read TGCAGCGTTCGAGCTAGCGGGGGCTCAGATACGCAGTATTTT.

This clonotype was detected only a few times. The DNA for the CDR3 is TGCGCCAGCAGCCCCCAGGGCCCACCTAATGAAAAACTGTTTTTT. Protein product: CASSPQGPPNEKLFF. The rearrangement uses TRBV5-1 and TRBJ1-4; D is possibly TRBD1 (5 bases). Germline CDR1 reads SGHRS; CDR2 reads YFSETQ. Trimming removed 4 bases from V and 3 bases from J, with 13 bases in between. This CDR3 has 15 amino acids.

This clonotype came up a few times. The chain joins TRBV5-1 to TRBJ2-5; D may be TRBD1 (6 bases). V lost 0 bases and J lost 4, with 16 bases in between. The CDR3 spans 16 residues. Germline V lookup: CDR1 SGHRS, CDR2 YFSETQ. The CDR3 DNA is TGCGCCAGCAGCTTGGAATCCCAGGGGACGGTAGAGACCCAGTACTTC. Its protein is CASSLESQGTVETQYF.

In this sample, this clonotype turned up once. This sequence joins TRBV9 and TRBJ2-4, with TRBD1 matching over 11 bases. The germline CDR1 and CDR2 sequences are SGDLS and YYNGEE. Germline trimming cut 2 bases from V and 5 bases from J; bases unmatched to any gene: 0. CDR3 size: 14 residues. The CDR3 sequence: CASSVGQGENIQYF. The CDR3 DNA reads TGTGCCAGCAGCGTGGGACAGGGGGAAAACATTCAGTACTTC.

This clonotype was seen a single time. J is TRBJ2-1 and V is TRBV20-1, with D perhaps given as TRBD1 or TRBD2 (6 bases each). CDR3 length: 12 amino acids. Per the germline V gene, CDR1 is DFQATT and CDR2 is SNEGSKA (reference sequence). The CDR3 reads CRVGGPHNEQFF. The DNA for the CDR3 is TGCAGGGTTGGGGGGCCCCACAATGAGCAGTTCTTC.

The chain recombines TRBV19 with TRBJ2-1; D is unresolved. The CDR3 consists of 13 residues. Per germline, CDR1 LNHDA and CDR2 SQIVND (reference sequence). Trimming stripped 0 bases from V and 10 bases from J, with 10 bases between. The CDR3 sequence: CASSIERHLEQFF. CDR3 in DNA: TGTGCCAGTAGTATAGAGCGGCACCTGGAGCAGTTCTTC.

V gene TRBV20-1 combines with J gene TRBJ2-3; 7 bases are shared with TRBD1. Germline V lookup: CDR1 DFQATT, CDR2 SNEGSKA (reference sequence). Trimming removed 3 bases from V and 5 bases from J; junction bases left unmatched: 8. This CDR3 spans 14 amino acids. In DNA form, the CDR3 reads TGCAGTGCTAGGGATACAGGGGTGGGAGATACGCAGTATTTT. This gives the protein CSARDTGVGDTQYF.

DNA for the CDR3: TGTGCCAGCAGCCTCGGACAGGGTACGCGGGGAAACACTGAAGCTTTCTTT. As protein: CASSLGQGTRGNTEAFF. V and J are TRBV5-4 and TRBJ1-1; 8 positions agree with TRBD1. The CDR3 consists of 17 residues. Germline V gene data show CDR1 as SGHNT and CDR2 as YYREEE (reference sequence). V shed 4 bases and J 2 bases; nucleotides not matched to a gene: 13.

This clonotype has more than one count but fewer than ten. V and J are TRBV18 and TRBJ2-3, with 7 bases fitting TRBD2. Germline V gene data show CDR1 as KGHSH and CDR2 as LQKENI. The CDR3 is made up of 13 amino acids. The V segment lost 2 bases and the J segment 8 bases; nucleotides outside the gene matches: 4. The CDR3 sequence: CASSPEPGGTQYF. The CDR3 DNA reads as TGTGCCAGCTCACCAGAGCCGGGAGGTACGCAGTATTTT.

The chain joins TRBV12-3 or TRBV12-4 to TRBJ2-3; D perhaps matches TRBD2 (6 bases). This CDR3 contains 14 residues. Trimming removed 10 bases at V and 0 bases at J, with 14 bases between. In DNA, the CDR3 is TGTGCCACCTTCTCGGGACTCAGCACAGATACGCAGTATTTT. This sequence encodes CATFSGLSTDTQYF.

The chain couples TRBV6-2 or TRBV6-3 to TRBJ1-2; D call uncertain. This CDR3 has 17 residues. The V end was cut by 11 bases, the J end by 1 base, with 26 bases between. The germline V gene encodes CDR1 MNHEY and CDR2 SVGEGT. The CDR3 sequence: CAATTRTLLPINYGYTF. The CDR3 coding sequence is TGTGCCGCTACGACTCGGACTCTACTCCCCATTAACTATGGCTACACCTTC.

The chain is built from TRBV27 and TRBJ2-3; weak D call: TRBD2 (6 bases). CDR1 is MNHEY and CDR2 is SMNVEV in the germline V gene (reference sequence). V lost 0 bases, J lost 3 bases, and 13 bases lay in between. This CDR3 is built from 16 residues. The CDR3 DNA sequence: TGTGCCAGCAGTTTATCGACGGGAGCCCTAACAGATACGCAGTATTTT. It codes for CASSLSTGALTDTQYF.

This clonotype was counted a few times. The genes are TRBV12-5 and TRBJ2-1; 12 bases align to TRBD2. V gave up 1 base and J gave up 10 bases; unmatched junction bases: 11. CDR3 length equals 17 residues. From germline, CDR1 is LGHNT and CDR2 FRNRAP. The CDR3 sequence: CASGLDTLAGGLLEQFF. The CDR3 region has the DNA TGTGCTAGTGGTTTGGATACACTAGCGGGAGGACTCCTCGAGCAGTTCTTC.

The chain combines TRBV7-2 with TRBJ2-1; perhaps D is TRBD1 or TRBD2 (5 bases each). V lost 2 bases and J 7 bases, leaving 12 bases between the germline ends. CDR1 and CDR2 from the germline V gene are SGHTA and FQGNSA. CDR3 length: 14 amino acids. CDR3: CASSLTGTANEQFF. The CDR3 DNA follows: TGTGCCAGCAGCTTAACCGGGACGGCAAATGAGCAGTTCTTC. The variable domain in full, completed from reference TRBV7-2 and TRBJ2-1, reads GAGVSQSPSNKVTEKGKDVELRCDPISGHTALYWYRQSLGQGLEFLIYFQGNSAPDKSGLPSDRFSAERTGGSVSTLTIQRTQQEDSAVYLCASSLTGTANEQFFGPGTRLTVL.

This clonotype was observed a handful of times. This chain uses TRBV2 with TRBJ2-1; D might be TRBD1 (5 bases). Per germline, CDR1 SNHLY and CDR2 FYNNEI. Trimming pared 4 bases from V and 4 bases from J, leaving 17 bases between. The CDR3 spans 16 residues. The CDR3 DNA sequence: TGTGCCAGCAGTGTAGGGTCTTCCAGGGCTTACAATGAGCAGTTCTTC. Residues: CASSVGSSRAYNEQFF.

In its sample, this clonotype was seen many times. The rearrangement links TRBV20-1 to TRBJ2-3, with 10 bases that match TRBD2. The CDR3 consists of 16 residues. Trimming removed 5 bases from V and 0 bases from J; junction bases left unmatched: 8. Germline CDR1 reads DFQATT; CDR2 reads SNEGSKA (reference sequence). The CDR3, as DNA: TGCAGTGCTGAAGCGGGGGGGCTGATGAGCACAGATACGCAGTATTTT. Translating gives CSAEAGGLMSTDTQYF.

This clonotype was seen a few times. V usage is TRBV12-5 and J usage is TRBJ2-7; 7 positions agree with TRBD2. Germline lookup yields CDR1 LGHNT and CDR2 FRNRAP. The CDR3 consists of 14 residues. J gave up 2 bases and V 5 bases, and 6 bases lay outside the gene matches. The chain's CDR3 is CASGTSGIAYEQYF. In DNA form, the CDR3 reads TGTGCTAGTGGTACCAGCGGGATAGCCTACGAGCAGTACTTC.

The chain couples TRBV9 to TRBJ1-6, with D hard to call. This CDR3 spans 13 amino acids. In germline, CDR1 is SGDLS, CDR2 YYNGEE. Trimming shortened V by 4 bases and J by 6 bases, and 8 bases separated the two germline ends. Here the CDR3 reads CASSSSSNSPLHF. CDR3 coding DNA: TGTGCCAGCAGCTCAAGCAGTAATTCACCCCTCCACTTT.

The V and J genes are TRBV2 and TRBJ1-5; a weak D match, TRBD1 (5 bases). Trimming shortened V by 6 bases and J by 0 bases, and 12 bases separated the two germline ends. The germline gives CDR1 SNHLY, CDR2 FYNNEI. The CDR3 consists of 15 residues. CDR3 DNA sequence: TGTGCCAGCAGAAAGGACACAAATAGCAATCAGCCCCAGCATTTT. As protein: CASRKDTNSNQPQHF.